This TCR beta chain comes out of a study of T cell repertoires in cytomegalovirus infection. About the research overall: CMV infection plus the matching HLA type was flagged by public TCR beta signatures. Findings and caveats of the study: Cumulative public TCR beta family frequency identified CMV carriers with the relevant HLA. HLA-C-restricted TCR beta clonotypes specific for CMV led the ex vivo response.

TCRdb fed the reads into MiXCR, producing one record per CDR3 protein. The data show under 300,000 distinct CDR3 sequences, less than 25% seen once. There are 15 residues in the CDR3. Trimming left V 1 base short and J 6 bases short, with 13 bases between. Germline CDR1 SGHTA, CDR2 FQGNSA. Worth noting for this clonotype: What it binds is not known.

The receptor was derived from a human donor in good health (CMV status not recorded). Some clones in this sample may be carry-over from other donors' samples. Sequences were derived from cultured PBMCs, sampled from culture after CMV antigen stimulation. This chain links TRBV7-2 with TRBJ2-1, with D perhaps matching TRBD2 (5 bases). CDR3 loop: CASSLVARALNEQFF. The DNA for the CDR3 is TGTGCCAGCAGCTTAGTAGCGAGGGCCCTCAATGAGCAGTTCTTC.